A single sample gave rise to the 24 T cell receptor beta chains below, sequenced in a study of cytomegalovirus exposure and HLA in healthy donors. The PCR made use of 60 Vbeta and 13 Jbeta primers. Measured with immunoSEQ multiplex PCR; TCRdb has only the in-frame clones, and not every one. The data contain roughly 180,000 clones, 80% of them singletons. Sequences were obtained from PBMCs. The receptor set was obtained from a girl between 5 and 17 years old in good health and CMV-seropositive.

V is TRBV29-1 and J is TRBJ2-7, with D maybe TRBD2 (6 bases). This CDR3 contains 17 residues. Between the trimmed V and J ends, which lost 6 bases and 2 bases, there was a span of 26 bases. Germline V gene data show CDR1 as SQVTM and CDR2 as ANQGSEA. This CDR3 is CSVYLGQIGGFAYEQYF. The CDR3 nucleotides read TGCAGCGTGTACCTAGGACAAATCGGGGGATTCGCCTACGAGCAGTACTTC.

V usage is TRBV11-2 and J usage is TRBJ1-1, with a tentative D call TRBD1 (5 bases). V lost 2 bases and J 2 bases, leaving 9 bases between the germline ends. The CDR3 extends over 14 amino acids. The germline CDR1 and CDR2 sequences are SGHAT and FQNNGV. DNA of the CDR3: TGTGCCAGCAGCTTAAGCACAGGTAACACTGAAGCTTTCTTT. Residues: CASSLSTGNTEAFF.

The V and J genes are TRBV7-9 and TRBJ2-7; D is perhaps TRBD2 (6 bases). CDR1 and CDR2 (germline): SEHNR, FQNEAQ (reference sequence). Trimming pared 1 base from V and 0 bases from J, leaving 13 bases between. The CDR3 sequence is 16 residues long. The CDR3 nucleotides read TGTGCCAGCAGCTTAGGGCTGAAGGACTACTCCTACGAGCAGTACTTC. This gives the protein CASSLGLKDYSYEQYF. The full variable domain, in which reference TRBV7-9 and TRBJ2-7 provide the parts outside the CDR3, is DTGVSQNPRHKITKRGQNVTFRCDPISEHNRLYWYRQTLGQGPEFLTYFQNEAQLEKSRLLSDRFSAERPKGSFSTLEIQRTEQGDSAMYLCASSLGLKDYSYEQYFGPGTRLTVT.

The chain carries TRBV7-9 and TRBJ2-3, with 7 bases that match TRBD2. The junction had 4 bases not matched to a gene; V was cut back by 5 bases and J by 2 bases. The CDR3 is 14 residues long. The germline CDR1 and CDR2 sequences are SEHNR and FQNEAQ (reference sequence). This CDR3 reads CASSVTSPTDTQYF. In nucleotides, the CDR3 is TGTGCCAGCAGCGTGACTAGCCCCACAGATACGCAGTATTTT.

Written as DNA, the CDR3 is TGTGCCAGCAGACCGGGACAGGGGAAGTACGAGCAGTACTTC. Its translation is CASRPGQGKYEQYF. The chain is built from TRBV11-1 and TRBJ2-7, with TRBD1 identical over 10 bases. With 6 bases clipped from V and 4 bases from J, the junction kept 6 bases outside the gene matches. Germline CDR1 is SGHAT and CDR2 is FQDESV (reference sequence). This CDR3 comprises 14 residues.

Only a few counts were recorded for this clone. This chain joins TRBV10-1 and TRBJ2-3, with 8 bases aligning to TRBD1. Germline-derived CDR1 and CDR2 are WNHNN and SYGVQD (reference sequence). Trimming at V came to 0 bases and at J to 5 bases, leaving 7 bases not matched to a gene. The length of the CDR3 is 16 residues. The DNA for the CDR3 is TGCGCCAGCAGTGAGTCCTTGACAGGGGTCGGAGATACGCAGTATTTT. This translates into CASSESLTGVGDTQYF.

V and J are TRBV6-6 and TRBJ1-2; a possible D gene is TRBD1 (5 bases). Germline V CDR1 and CDR2: MNHNY, SVGAGI (reference sequence). This CDR3 has 14 residues. V gave up 0 bases and J gave up 6 bases, with 11 bases separating them. Here the CDR3 DNA reads TGTGCCAGCAGTTACTCGGGGGGAGATCATGGCTACACCTTC. This codes for CASSYSGGDHGYTF.

On this clone itself: The sample contains more than one DNA sequence encoding this CDR3. The chain carries TRBV6-6 and TRBJ2-7; 7 bases are a match to TRBD1. The CDR3 totals 15 residues. After removal of 5 bases from V and 2 bases from J, the junction contained 9 bases not matched to a gene. CDR1 is MNHNY, CDR2 SVGAGI, per germline (reference sequence). The CDR3 DNA reads as TGTGCCAGCAGTCACATCAAGACAGGGACCTACGAGCAGTACTTC. Translated: CASSHIKTGTYEQYF.

The chain uses TRBV5-1 and TRBJ1-1; D ambiguous. Germline assignment: CDR1 SGHRS and CDR2 YFSETQ. Trimming stripped 5 bases from V and 1 base from J, with 12 bases between. The CDR3 extends over 14 amino acids. The CDR3 DNA is TGCGCCAGCAGGCCCGACCGGGGGAACACTGAAGCTTTCTTT. It yields the protein CASRPDRGNTEAFF.

V gene TRBV7-9 combines with J gene TRBJ2-5; perhaps TRBD2 as D (6 bases). V dropped 5 bases and J dropped 3 bases, with 16 bases sitting between them. The CDR3 loop spans 15 amino acids. The V gene's germline CDR1 is SEHNR and CDR2 FQNEAQ (reference sequence). CDR3 in amino acids: CASSLPPGRKETQYF. The CDR3 bases are TGTGCCAGCAGCCTGCCGCCAGGGAGGAAAGAGACCCAGTACTTC.

The genes are TRBV27 and TRBJ2-7, with D hard to call. Germline CDR1 is MNHEY and CDR2 is SMNVEV (reference sequence). Deletions cut 3 bases from V and 6 bases from J, with 12 bases between. The CDR3 loop spans 13 amino acids. This CDR3 is CASSFATGSEQYF. The CDR3 coding sequence is TGTGCCAGCAGTTTCGCGACTGGCTCCGAGCAGTACTTC.

As regards this clone: Different DNA sequences within this sample yield the same CDR3. The rearrangement links TRBV29-1 to TRBJ2-7, with TRBD2 matching 13 bases. CDR3 size: 18 residues. The germline CDR1 and CDR2 sequences are SQVTM and ANQGSEA. Losses at the gene ends were 5 bases for V and 6 bases for J; bases not matched to a gene: 19. CDR3 amino acids: CSVRLSSGWTSGRTEQYF. For the CDR3, the DNA is TGCAGCGTTCGCTTGAGCTCTGGATGGACTAGCGGGAGAACCGAGCAGTACTTC.

This chain joins TRBV23-1 and TRBJ2-3; 11 bases fit TRBD2. TRBV23-1 is labeled an ORF, and its function is uncertain. The length of the CDR3 is 20 residues. V shed 1 base, J shed 6 bases, and the junction held 18 bases outside the gene matches. Here the CDR3 DNA reads TGCGCCAGCAGTCAATGGCGGACTAGCGGGTCGCGCGCAACTTCGGATACGCAGTATTTT. Translation: CASSQWRTSGSRATSDTQYF.

The chain employs TRBV7-6 and TRBJ1-2; no firm D call. This CDR3 is built from 13 residues. The ends were cut back, 3 bases at V and 4 bases at J, with 9 bases in the middle. The V gene's germline CDR1 is SGHVS and CDR2 FNYEAQ. CDR3 DNA: TGTGCCAGCAGCTTGGCAGGTGCCTATGGCTACACCTTC. It is translated as CASSLAGAYGYTF.

The DNA for the CDR3 is TGTGCCTGGAGCCCCCAGGGGTACGAGCAGTACTTC. It specifies CAWSPQGYEQYF. The chain is built from TRBV30 and TRBJ2-7; tentative D call: TRBD1 (6 bases). In germline, CDR1 is GTSNPN, CDR2 SVGIG (reference sequence). The CDR3 runs to 12 residues. Trimming pared 3 bases from V and 4 bases from J, leaving 10 bases between.

The rearrangement joins TRBV27 to TRBJ1-3; TRBD1 might be the D (5 bases). The germline CDR1 and CDR2 sequences are MNHEY and SMNVEV (reference sequence). V lost 9 bases and J lost 4, with 16 bases in between. CDR3 size: 14 residues. CDR3 loop: CASSRQGAGNTIYF. CDR3 in DNA: TGTGCCAGTTCGCGCCAGGGCGCGGGAAACACCATATATTTT.

The V and J genes are TRBV15 and TRBJ2-7; the match to TRBD2 covers 9 bases. The CDR3 has 16 residues. Germline CDR1 is LNHNV and CDR2 is YYDKDF (reference sequence). V gave up 4 bases and J gave up 4 bases; unmatched junction bases: 11. CDR3 nucleotides: TGTGCCACCAGCACAAATAGCGGGAGCCAAGAATACGAGCAGTACTTC. Protein: CATSTNSGSQEYEQYF.

A single count supports this clone. The J gene is TRBJ2-7, the V gene TRBV7-9; 8 bases fit TRBD1. V gave up 6 bases and J gave up 3 bases; unmatched junction bases: 10. The CDR3 length is 15 residues. Germline V CDR1 and CDR2: SEHNR, FQNEAQ (reference sequence). The CDR3 here is CASRAPETGVYEQYF. The CDR3 DNA sequence: TGTGCCAGCAGGGCACCTGAGACAGGGGTCTACGAGCAGTACTTC.

Worth noting for this clone: At the DNA level, this CDR3 is encoded by other sequences in the same sample as well. This chain links TRBV30 with TRBJ2-7; D unresolved. Germline V gives CDR1 GTSNPN, CDR2 SVGIG (reference sequence). V lost 2 bases, J lost 1 base, and 3 bases lay in between. The CDR3 length is 11 residues. CDR3 DNA sequence: TGTGCCTGGAGTCAATCCTACGAGCAGTACTTC. Its translation: CAWSQSYEQYF.

The V gene is TRBV18, the J gene TRBJ1-1; D uncertain. Germline V lookup: CDR1 KGHSH, CDR2 LQKENI. Trimming left V 2 bases short and J 5 bases short, with 9 bases between. The CDR3 runs to 13 residues. CDR3 in amino acids: CASSPAGRTEAFF. The CDR3 bases are TGTGCCAGCTCACCAGCCGGGAGGACTGAAGCTTTCTTT.

The chain uses TRBV6-4 and TRBJ2-1, with TRBD2 identical over 15 bases. The CDR3 totals 15 residues. V was clipped by 3 bases and J by 10 bases; unmatched bases: 4. Germline V gene sequence: CDR1 MRHNA, CDR2 SNTAGT. Written as DNA, the CDR3 is TGTGCCAGCAGTGAAGGACTAGCGGGAGGGGCCGAGCAGTTCTTC. Translating gives CASSEGLAGGAEQFF.

The genes are TRBV11-2 and TRBJ2-3; TRBD2 matches 10 bases. The junction had 4 bases not matched to a gene; V was cut back by 6 bases and J by 1 base. The CDR3 length is 15 residues. CDR1 and CDR2 from the germline V gene are SGHAT and FQNNGV. The CDR3 region has the DNA TGTGCCAGCAGTATCGGACTAGCGGGCACAGATACGCAGTATTTT. Protein sequence: CASSIGLAGTDTQYF.

V usage is TRBV15 and J usage is TRBJ2-1; maybe TRBD2 (5 bases). V gave up 3 bases and J gave up 0 bases, with 9 bases separating them. Germline lookup yields CDR1 LNHNV and CDR2 YYDKDF (reference sequence). The CDR3 spans 15 residues. This CDR3 reads CATSSSANSYNEQFF. The CDR3, as DNA: TGTGCCACCAGCAGTAGCGCTAACTCCTACAATGAGCAGTTCTTC.

The gene calls are TRBV6-5 and TRBJ2-5, with D perhaps matching TRBD1 (6 bases). CDR3 length: 13 residues. V was pared by 5 bases and J by 2 bases, with 9 bases between. From germline, CDR1 is MNHEY and CDR2 SVGAGI. DNA of the CDR3: TGTGCCAGCAGTAGGGGGTTTCAAGAGACCCAGTACTTC. It encodes CASSRGFQETQYF.